This is a list of T cell receptor beta chains from one sample in a study of T-cell reconstitution after alpha-beta-depleted transplantation in children. MiXCR was run by TCRdb on the PCR reads, yielding one entry per CDR3 protein. The data hold roughly 20,000 distinct CDR3 sequences, with approximately 11% observed a single time. The sequenced sample was PBMCs from the stem cell graft donor, obtained from the stem cell graft. Every receptor here comes from a human donor who donated a stem cell graft to a child with chronic granulomatous disease. CDR3s include the opening cysteine and the closing phenylalanine or tryptophan. The order of the fields is D gene, clone size, J gene, V gene, CDR3 protein, CDR3 DNA. A D gene is named only where the DNA matches it firmly. The size entry is marked missing in some rows and otherwise reads once, few, many or a size class.

TRBD1 | many | TRBJ2-5 | TRBV7-9 | CASRSIDRGLSETQYF | TGTGCCAGCAGATCGATCGACAGGGGTCTGTCAGAGACCCAGTACTTC
TRBD1 | many | TRBJ1-2 | TRBV5-1 | CASSQGQGSGGYTF | TGCGCCAGCAGCCAAGGACAGGGATCCGGTGGCTACACCTTC
TRBD2 | many | TRBJ2-3 | TRBV6-4 | CASSASGEADTQYF | TGTGCCAGCAGTGCTAGCGGGGAAGCAGATACGCAGTATTTT
. | many | TRBJ2-1 | TRBV20-1 | CSARDRNSRYEQFF | TGCAGTGCTAGGGACAGAAACAGTAGGTATGAGCAGTTCTTC
. | many | TRBJ2-1 | TRBV3-1 | CASSWVNEQFF | TGTGCCAGCAGCTGGGTCAATGAGCAGTTCTTC
. | many | TRBJ1-3 | TRBV5-6 | CASSLSSGNTIYF | TGTGCCAGCAGCTTGAGCTCTGGAAACACCATATATTTT
. | many | TRBJ1-1 | TRBV29-1 | CSVEQGMSLFGTEAFF | TGCAGCGTTGAACAAGGGATGTCATTATTCGGGACTGAAGCTTTCTTT
. | many | TRBJ2-5 | TRBV5-5 | CASSLADGYQETQYF | TGTGCCAGCAGCTTGGCGGACGGGTACCAAGAGACCCAGTACTTC
. | . | TRBJ2-7 | TRBV3-1 | CASTPERVPRTSYEQYF | TGTGCCAGCACCCCGGAGAGGGTTCCGCGGACCTCCTACGAGCAGTACTTC
. | many | TRBJ2-7 | TRBV20-1 | CSARTGLSSYEQYF | TGCAGTGCTAGAACAGGCCTCAGCTCCTACGAGCAGTACTTC
TRBD2 | many | TRBJ2-7 | TRBV9 | CASSAGGDARGEQYF | TGTGCCAGCAGCGCGGGGGGGGATGCACGGGGCGAGCAGTACTTC
TRBD1 | medium-sized | TRBJ1-2 | TRBV7-9 | CASSLGVGDRDVLNYGYTF | TGTGCCAGCAGCTTAGGGGTCGGGGACAGGGACGTTTTAAACTATGGCTACACCTTC
TRBD1 | many | TRBJ1-1 | TRBV20-1 | CSAKTGRNTEAFF | TGCAGTGCTAAGACAGGGAGGAACACTGAAGCTTTCTTT
TRBD2 | many | TRBJ2-3 | TRBV20-1 | CSASVGGAADTQYF | TGCAGTGCTAGTGTCGGGGGGGCCGCAGATACGCAGTATTTT
TRBD2 | many | TRBJ2-1 | TRBV12-3/TRBV12-4 | CASTDPVLAGFGEQFF | TGTGCCAGCACCGACCCCGTTCTAGCGGGGTTTGGCGAGCAGTTCTTC
. | . | TRBJ1-1 | TRBV7-3 | CASRTRNTEAFF | TGTGCCAGCAGGACCCGGAACACTGAAGCTTTCTTT
TRBD1 | many | TRBJ2-7 | TRBV5-1 | CASSLWDRDSEEQYF | TGCGCCAGCAGCCTCTGGGACAGGGACAGTGAGGAGCAGTACTTC
. | few | TRBJ1-2 | TRBV3-1 | CATCPSSRTALDYGYTF | TGTGCCACCTGCCCCTCTTCCAGGACGGCCCTTGACTATGGCTACACCTTC
. | many | TRBJ1-1 | TRBV2 | CASSELTVYRVNTEAFF | TGTGCCAGCAGTGAGCTAACAGTTTACAGGGTGAACACTGAAGCTTTCTTT
. | medium-sized | TRBJ2-5 | TRBV7-7 | CASSLGFKETQYF | TGTGCCAGCAGCTTGGGCTTTAAAGAGACCCAGTACTTC
TRBD2 | . | TRBJ2-1 | TRBV20-1 | CCARGRTSGAYNEQFF | TGCTGCGCTAGAGGTCGGACTAGCGGAGCATACAATGAGCAGTTCTTC
. | many | TRBJ2-7 | TRBV7-3 | CASSVGVGSSYEQYF | TGTGCCAGCAGCGTTGGGGTGGGGTCCTCCTACGAGCAGTACTTC
TRBD2 | . | TRBJ2-3 | TRBV3-1 | CASSQELAGGPDTQYF | TGTGCCAGCAGCCAAGAGTTAGCGGGGGGCCCAGATACGCAGTATTTT
. | many | TRBJ2-7 | TRBV5-1 | CASSLDLDEQYF | TGCGCCAGCAGCTTGGACTTAGACGAGCAGTACTTC
. | . | TRBJ2-7 | TRBV29-1 | CSVEPDGTYEQYF | TGCAGCGTTGAACCCGACGGAACCTACGAGCAGTACTTC
. | . | TRBJ1-4 | TRBV20-1 | CSATEGGNEKLFF | TGCAGTGCTACAGAAGGGGGTAATGAAAAACTGTTTTTT
. | many | TRBJ1-5 | TRBV3-1 | CASSHGRQNQPQHF | TGTGCCAGCAGCCACGGACGGCAAAATCAGCCCCAGCATTTT
TRBD2 | many | TRBJ2-1 | TRBV6-5 | CASRRLAGVKEQFF | TGTGCCAGCAGGAGACTAGCGGGAGTAAAAGAGCAGTTCTTC
. | many | TRBJ1-1 | TRBV12-3/TRBV12-4 | CASTSGQTFNTEAFF | TGTGCCAGCACCTCTGGGCAGACATTTAACACTGAAGCTTTCTTT
. | many | TRBJ2-7 | TRBV6-6 | CASSYSPYEQYF | TGTGCCAGCAGTTACAGTCCCTACGAGCAGTACTTC
TRBD2 | many | TRBJ2-2 | TRBV12-3/TRBV12-4 | CAIKKGTTNTGELFF | TGTGCCATCAAGAAGGGGACTACTAACACCGGGGAGCTGTTTTTT
TRBD2 | many | TRBJ2-3 | TRBV7-2 | CASSLGTSGVDTQYF | TGTGCCAGCAGCTTAGGGACTAGCGGGGTAGATACGCAGTATTTT
TRBD1 | many | TRBJ2-1 | TRBV29-1 | CSVAYPDRGSHEQFF | TGCAGCGTTGCGTACCCGGACAGGGGGTCCCATGAGCAGTTCTTC
TRBD1 | many | TRBJ1-1 | TRBV20-1 | CSATDRAGNTEAFF | TGCAGTGCTACTGACAGGGCGGGGAACACTGAAGCTTTCTTT
. | many | TRBJ1-1 | TRBV20-1 | CSARGGGDTEAFF | TGCAGTGCTAGAGGGGGGGGGGACACTGAAGCTTTCTTT
. | . | TRBJ1-1 | TRBV18 | CASSPGLDTEAFF | TGTGCCAGCTCACCAGGATTGGACACTGAAGCTTTCTTT
. | many | TRBJ1-1 | TRBV20-1 | CSARPTAEAFF | TGCAGTGCTAGACCGACTGCTGAAGCTTTCTTT
TRBD2 | many | TRBJ2-7 | TRBV7-6 | CASSAYSGESYEQYF | TGTGCCAGCAGCGCATATAGCGGGGAATCCTACGAGCAGTACTTC
TRBD1 | many | TRBJ1-1 | TRBV7-3 | CASSDQGQGNTEAFF | TGTGCCAGCAGCGACCAGGGACAGGGAAACACTGAAGCTTTCTTT
TRBD2 | . | TRBJ2-1 | TRBV5-1 | CASSRGLAGTVSLNNEQFF | TGCGCCAGCAGCCGGGGACTAGCGGGAACTGTAAGCCTCAACAATGAGCAGTTCTTC
. | . | TRBJ2-3 | TRBV7-9 | CASSLTGEADTQYF | TGTGCCAGCAGCTTAACGGGAGAGGCAGATACGCAGTATTTT
. | many | TRBJ1-1 | TRBV5-1 | CASSLGAGKGTEAFF | TGCGCCAGCAGCTTGGGAGCAGGGAAAGGCACTGAAGCTTTCTTT
. | many | TRBJ2-1 | TRBV7-9 | CASSPTTTADEQFF | TGTGCCAGCAGCCCGACGACTACGGCGGATGAGCAGTTCTTC
. | many | TRBJ1-2 | TRBV5-1 | CASSPAAGAASNYGYTF | TGCGCCAGCAGCCCGGCGGCAGGGGCGGCTTCTAACTATGGCTACACCTTC
. | many | TRBJ1-2 | TRBV12-3/TRBV12-4 | CASSPYRDTYGYTF | TGTGCCAGCAGCCCATACAGGGATACCTATGGCTACACCTTC
. | many | TRBJ2-1 | TRBV28 | CASSSERTVFNEQFF | TGTGCCAGCAGTTCCGAAAGGACTGTTTTCAATGAGCAGTTCTTC
TRBD1 | many | TRBJ1-5 | TRBV12-3/TRBV12-4 | CASSLDTGGVFNQPQHF | TGTGCCAGCAGTTTGGATACAGGGGGAGTATTCAATCAGCCCCAGCATTTT
. | many | TRBJ2-1 | TRBV6-5 | CASSRGPGTTYNEQFF | TGTGCCAGCAGTCGCGGCCCCGGGACCACCTACAATGAGCAGTTCTTC
TRBD2 | many | TRBJ2-5 | TRBV12-3/TRBV12-4 | CASSLAGAEETQYF | TGTGCCAGCAGCCTAGCGGGGGCCGAGGAGACCCAGTACTTC
TRBD1 | once | TRBJ1-1 | TRBV7-9 | CASSPATGYGEAFF | TGTGCCAGCAGCCCGGCGACAGGGTACGGGGAAGCTTTCTTT
. | many | TRBJ1-1 | TRBV5-1 | CASSLAYNTEAFF | TGCGCCAGCAGCTTGGCTTACAACACTGAAGCTTTCTTT
. | many | TRBJ2-2 | TRBV12-3/TRBV12-4 | CASSPGGFGTNIRELFF | TGTGCCAGCAGCCCGGGGGGCTTTGGTACCAACATCCGGGAGCTGTTTTTT
. | many | TRBJ1-2 | TRBV7-9 | CASSITGDGYTF | TGTGCCAGCAGCATAACAGGAGATGGCTACACCTTC
. | many | TRBJ2-1 | TRBV29-1 | CSVSGTHNEQFF | TGCAGCGTCTCCGGGACTCACAATGAGCAGTTCTTC